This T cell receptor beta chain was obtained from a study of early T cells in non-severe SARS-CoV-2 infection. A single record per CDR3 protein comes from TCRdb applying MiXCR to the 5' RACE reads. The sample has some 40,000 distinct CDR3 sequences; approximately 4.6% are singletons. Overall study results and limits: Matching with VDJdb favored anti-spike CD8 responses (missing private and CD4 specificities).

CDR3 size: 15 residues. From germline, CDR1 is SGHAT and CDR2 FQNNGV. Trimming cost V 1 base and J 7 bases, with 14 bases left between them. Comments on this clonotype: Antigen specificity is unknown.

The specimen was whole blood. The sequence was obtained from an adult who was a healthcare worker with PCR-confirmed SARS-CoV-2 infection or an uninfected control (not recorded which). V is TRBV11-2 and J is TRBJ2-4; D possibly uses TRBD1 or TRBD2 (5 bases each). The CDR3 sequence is CASSLGGRDLNIQYF. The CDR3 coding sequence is TGTGCCAGCAGCTTAGGCGGCAGGGACCTCAACATTCAGTACTTC.